This T cell receptor (beta chain) was obtained from a study of T cell responses to AZD1222 COVID-19 vaccine. There are 17 residues in the CDR3. The trim removed 6 bases at V and 5 bases at J, leaving 16 bases unmatched. From germline, CDR1 is MNHEY and CDR2 SVGEGT. In the case of this clone: Antigen: not known.

The protocol was immunoSEQ multiplex PCR, while the TCRdb copy is restricted to in-frame clones and leaves out a portion. The table has more than 85,000 clones, 80% to 90% seen once. Whole-study findings and limits: Dominant CD4 TCR responses targeted spike regions 160-218 and 743-854. Baseline antibody screening turned up just a handful of seropositive AZD1222 recipients. Females outnumbered males among donors, who were mostly white British; clonal diversity was possibly underestimated.

The genes are TRBV6-2 or TRBV6-3 and TRBJ2-5; 9 bases are a match to TRBD1. Sequencing was performed on peripheral blood, taken on day 0 of AZD1222 vaccination. This receptor was obtained from an adult in good health. The CDR3 loop reads CASSIKKPGQGGETQYF. The CDR3, as DNA: TGTGCCAGCAGCATCAAAAAGCCGGGACAGGGCGGTGAGACCCAGTACTTC.